The entry below describes one TCR beta chain. Its antigen is unknown. This record belongs to a study of beta chain features in type 1 diabetes. Study background: Examined across all samples were some 110 million sorted cells. Study findings and constraints: Patients showed naive, central memory and Treg TCRB repertoires that appeared more similar than those of healthy donors.

The CDR3 spans 15 residues. The germline CDR1 and CDR2 sequences are KGHSH and LQKENI. The ends lost 2 bases at V and 3 bases at J; junction bases unmatched: 7. Sequenced material consisted of expressed TCRB transcripts (all of the isolated RNA was reverse transcribed). Using immunoSEQ multiplex PCR, the repertoire was profiled, and TCRdb retains in-frame clones only, with some absent. This sample has around 500,000 clones, with about an eighth found just once. The sequenced sample was naive CD4+ T cells from blood. The J gene is TRBJ2-7, the V gene TRBV18, with 7 bases lining up with TRBD2. The TCR originated in a woman aged 18-30 years in good health. In nucleotides, the CDR3 is TGTGCCAGCTCACCATCCTGGCGGGAGAACTACGAGCAGTACTTC. Protein product: CASSPSWRENYEQYF.